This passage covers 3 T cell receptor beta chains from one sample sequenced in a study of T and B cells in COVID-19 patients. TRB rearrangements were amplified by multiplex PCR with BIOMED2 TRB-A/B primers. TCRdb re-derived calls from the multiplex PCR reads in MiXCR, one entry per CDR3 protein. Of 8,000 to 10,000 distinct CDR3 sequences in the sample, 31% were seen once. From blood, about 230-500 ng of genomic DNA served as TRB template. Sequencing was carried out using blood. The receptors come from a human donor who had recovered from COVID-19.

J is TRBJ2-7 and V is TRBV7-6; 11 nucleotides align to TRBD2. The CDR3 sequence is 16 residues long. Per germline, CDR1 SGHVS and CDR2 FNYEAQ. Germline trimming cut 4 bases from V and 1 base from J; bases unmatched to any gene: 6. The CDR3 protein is CASSSVAGGVSYEQYF. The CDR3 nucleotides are TGTGCCAGCAGCTCCGTAGCGGGGGGGGTTTCCTACGAGCAGTACTTC. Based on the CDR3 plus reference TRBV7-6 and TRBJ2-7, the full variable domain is GAGVSQSPRYKVTKRGQDVALRCDPISGHVSLYWYRQALGQGPEFLTYFNYEAQQDKSGLPNDRFSAERPEGSISTLTIQRTEQRDSAMYRCASSSVAGGVSYEQYFGPGTRLTVT.

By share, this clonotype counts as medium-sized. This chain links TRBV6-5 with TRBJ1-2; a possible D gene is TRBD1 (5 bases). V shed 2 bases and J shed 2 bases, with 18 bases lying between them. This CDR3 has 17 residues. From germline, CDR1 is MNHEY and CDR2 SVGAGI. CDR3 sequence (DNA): TGTGCCAGCAGTTACGGTGGGGGACGACGGCTCAACTATGGCTACACCTTC. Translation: CASSYGGGRRLNYGYTF.

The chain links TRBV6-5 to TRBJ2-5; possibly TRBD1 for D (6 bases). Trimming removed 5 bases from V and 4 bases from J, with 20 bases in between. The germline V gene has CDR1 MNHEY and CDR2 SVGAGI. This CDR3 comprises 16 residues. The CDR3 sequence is CASSDWVSRGRETQYF. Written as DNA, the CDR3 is TGTGCCAGCAGTGACTGGGTAAGCAGGGGAAGAGAGACCCAGTACTTC.